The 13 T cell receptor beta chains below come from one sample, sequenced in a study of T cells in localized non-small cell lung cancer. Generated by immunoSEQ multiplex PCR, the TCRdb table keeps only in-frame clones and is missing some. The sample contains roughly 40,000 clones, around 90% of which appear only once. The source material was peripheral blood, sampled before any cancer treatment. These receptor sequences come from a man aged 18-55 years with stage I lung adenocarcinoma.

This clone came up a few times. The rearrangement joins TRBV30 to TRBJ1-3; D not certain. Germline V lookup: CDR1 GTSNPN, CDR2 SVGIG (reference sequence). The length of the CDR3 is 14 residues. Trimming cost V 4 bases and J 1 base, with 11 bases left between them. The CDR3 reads CAWTNRESGNTIYF. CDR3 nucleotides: TGTGCCTGGACGAATAGGGAGTCTGGAAACACCATATATTTT. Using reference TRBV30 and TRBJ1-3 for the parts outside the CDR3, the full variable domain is SQTIHQWPATLVQPVGSPLSLECTVEGTSNPNLYWYRQAAGRGLQLLFYSVGIGQISSEVPQNLSASRPQDRQFILSSKKLLLSDSGFYLCAWTNRESGNTIYFGEGSWLTVV.

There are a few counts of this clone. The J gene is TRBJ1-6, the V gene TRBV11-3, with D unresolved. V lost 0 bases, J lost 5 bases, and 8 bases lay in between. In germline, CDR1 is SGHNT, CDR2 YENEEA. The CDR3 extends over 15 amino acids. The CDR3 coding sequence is TGTGCCAGCAGCTTAGACGGAGGGAATAATTCACCCCTCCACTTT. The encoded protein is CASSLDGGNNSPLHF. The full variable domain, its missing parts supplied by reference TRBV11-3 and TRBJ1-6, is EAGVVQSPRYKIIEKKQPVAFWCNPISGHNTLYWYLQNLGQGPELLIRYENEEAVDDSQLPKDRFSAERLKGVDSTLKIQPAELGDSAVYLCASSLDGGNNSPLHFGNGTRLTVT.

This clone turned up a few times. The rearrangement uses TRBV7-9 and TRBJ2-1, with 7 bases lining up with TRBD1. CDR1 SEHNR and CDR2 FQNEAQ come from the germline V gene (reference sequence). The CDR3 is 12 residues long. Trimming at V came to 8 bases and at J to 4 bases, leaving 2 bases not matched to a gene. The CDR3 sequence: CASRDRYNEQFF. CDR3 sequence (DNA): TGTGCCAGCCGGGACAGATACAATGAGCAGTTCTTC.

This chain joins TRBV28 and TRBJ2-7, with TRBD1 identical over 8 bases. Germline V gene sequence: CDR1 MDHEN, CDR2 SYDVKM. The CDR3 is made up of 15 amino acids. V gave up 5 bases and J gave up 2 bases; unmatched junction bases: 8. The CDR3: CASSPTTGVAYEQYF. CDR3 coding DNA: TGTGCCAGCAGTCCGACGACAGGGGTAGCCTACGAGCAGTACTTC.

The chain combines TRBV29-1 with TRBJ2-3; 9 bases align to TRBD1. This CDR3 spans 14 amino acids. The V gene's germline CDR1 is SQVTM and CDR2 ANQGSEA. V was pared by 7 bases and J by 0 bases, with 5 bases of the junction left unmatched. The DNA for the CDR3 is TGCAGCGCACAGGGGGCGCCTAGCACAGATACGCAGTATTTT. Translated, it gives CSAQGAPSTDTQYF.

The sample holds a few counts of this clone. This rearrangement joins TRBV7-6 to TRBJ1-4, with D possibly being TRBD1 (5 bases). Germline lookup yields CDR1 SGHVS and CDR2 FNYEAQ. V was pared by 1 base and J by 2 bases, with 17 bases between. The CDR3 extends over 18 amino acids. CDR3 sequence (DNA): TGTGCCAGCAGCTTAGATACCGGGGCCACCTATACTAATGAAAAACTGTTTTTT. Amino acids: CASSLDTGATYTNEKLFF.

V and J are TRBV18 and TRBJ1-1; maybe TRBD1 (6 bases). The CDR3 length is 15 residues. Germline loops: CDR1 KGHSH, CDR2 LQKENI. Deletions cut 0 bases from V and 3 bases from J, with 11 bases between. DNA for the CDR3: TGTGCCAGCTCACCACCGTCCCAGGGGTACACTGAAGCTTTCTTT. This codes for CASSPPSQGYTEAFF.

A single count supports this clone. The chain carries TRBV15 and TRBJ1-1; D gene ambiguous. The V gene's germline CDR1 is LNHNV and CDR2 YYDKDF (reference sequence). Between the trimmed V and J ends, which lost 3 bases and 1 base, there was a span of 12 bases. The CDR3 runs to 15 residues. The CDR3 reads CATSSGRIGNTEAFF. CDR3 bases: TGTGCCACCAGCAGCGGAAGGATAGGGAACACTGAAGCTTTCTTT. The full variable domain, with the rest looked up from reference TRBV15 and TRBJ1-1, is DAMVIQNPRYQVTQFGKPVTLSCSQTLNHNVMYWYQQKSSQAPKLLFHYYDKDFNNEADTPDNFQSRRPNTSFCFLDIRSPGLGDTAMYLCATSSGRIGNTEAFFGQGTRLTVV.

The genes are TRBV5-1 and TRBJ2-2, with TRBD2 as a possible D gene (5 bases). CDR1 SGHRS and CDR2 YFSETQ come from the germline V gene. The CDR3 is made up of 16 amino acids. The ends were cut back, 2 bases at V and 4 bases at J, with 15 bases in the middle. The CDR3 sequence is CASSFQVGIGTGELFF. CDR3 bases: TGCGCCAGCAGCTTTCAGGTCGGGATAGGCACCGGGGAGCTGTTTTTT.

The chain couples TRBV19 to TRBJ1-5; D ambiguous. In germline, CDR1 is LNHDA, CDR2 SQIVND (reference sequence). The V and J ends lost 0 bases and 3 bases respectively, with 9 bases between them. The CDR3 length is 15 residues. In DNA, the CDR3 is TGTGCCAGTAGTATAGAGGACCAGGCCAATCAGCCCCAGCATTTT. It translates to CASSIEDQANQPQHF.

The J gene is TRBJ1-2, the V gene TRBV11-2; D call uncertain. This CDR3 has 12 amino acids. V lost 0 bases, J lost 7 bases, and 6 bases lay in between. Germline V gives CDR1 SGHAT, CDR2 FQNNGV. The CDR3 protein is CASSLELGGYTF. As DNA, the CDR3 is TGTGCCAGCAGCTTAGAGTTGGGTGGCTACACCTTC.

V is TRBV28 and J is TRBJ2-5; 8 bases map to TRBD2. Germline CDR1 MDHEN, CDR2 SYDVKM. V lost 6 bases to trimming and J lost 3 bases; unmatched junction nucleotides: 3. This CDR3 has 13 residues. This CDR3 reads CASRLAGKETQYF. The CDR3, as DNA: TGTGCCAGCAGATTAGCGGGGAAAGAGACCCAGTACTTC.

The CDR3 DNA sequence: TGCGCCAGCAGCCATTCCAGGGGGGGAGGCTACAATGAGCAGTTCTTC. Translation: CASSHSRGGGYNEQFF. The chain employs TRBV4-3 and TRBJ2-1; possibly TRBD1 or TRBD2 for D (7 bases each). Germline CDR1 and CDR2: LGHNA and YSLEER. This CDR3 has 16 residues. The V and J ends lost 3 bases and 3 bases respectively, with 15 bases between them.